This TCR beta chain was recorded in a study of CXCR3-negative and CXCR3-positive naive CD8 T cells. In the case of this clonotype: The antigen is undetermined.

CDR1 MGHRA and CDR2 YSYEKL come from the germline V gene. The CDR3 has 16 amino acids. Findings and caveats of the study: The TRB CDR3s that CXCR3-positive naive cells carried were more hydrophobic than those of CXCR3-negative naive cells. Naive CXCR3-negative and CXCR3-positive cells had similar TRBV-TRBJ usage; memory differed. For memory CD8+ cells diversity was much lower, but both naive subsets had comparably high diversity.

Each TRB cDNA library was prepared by 5' RACE (with UMI labels). From its re-call of the 5' RACE reads, TCRdb lists each CDR3 protein once, without DNA. This sample contains around 150,000 distinct CDR3 sequences. Naive CD8+ T cells carried a CD45RO-CCR7+CD27+CD95- phenotype. This TCR was sampled from a human donor in good health. Some clones in this sample may be carry-over from other donors' samples. The sequenced material came from naive CXCR3+ CD8+ T cells from blood. As to subset: CD45RO-CCR7+CD27+CD95- naive CD8+ T cells expressing CXCR3 (TNR3+). This chain links TRBV4-1 with TRBJ2-7; absent DNA, TCRdb's TRBD2 call cannot be checked. The CDR3: CASSQDPGPSSYEQYF.